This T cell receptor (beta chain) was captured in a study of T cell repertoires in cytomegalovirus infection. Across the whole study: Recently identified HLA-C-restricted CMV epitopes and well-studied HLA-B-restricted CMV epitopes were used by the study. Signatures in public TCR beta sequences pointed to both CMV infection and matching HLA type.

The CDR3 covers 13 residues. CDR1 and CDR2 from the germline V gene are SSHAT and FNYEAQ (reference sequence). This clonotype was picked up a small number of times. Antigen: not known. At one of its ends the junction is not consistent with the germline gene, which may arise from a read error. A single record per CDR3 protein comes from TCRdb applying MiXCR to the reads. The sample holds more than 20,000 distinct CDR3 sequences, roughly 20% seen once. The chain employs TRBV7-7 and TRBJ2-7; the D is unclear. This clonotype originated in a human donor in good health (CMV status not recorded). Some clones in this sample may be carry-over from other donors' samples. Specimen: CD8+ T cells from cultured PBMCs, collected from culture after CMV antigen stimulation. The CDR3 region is CASSLVSWGEQYF. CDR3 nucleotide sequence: TGTGCTAGCAGCTTAGTCAGTTGGGGAGAGCAGTACTTC.